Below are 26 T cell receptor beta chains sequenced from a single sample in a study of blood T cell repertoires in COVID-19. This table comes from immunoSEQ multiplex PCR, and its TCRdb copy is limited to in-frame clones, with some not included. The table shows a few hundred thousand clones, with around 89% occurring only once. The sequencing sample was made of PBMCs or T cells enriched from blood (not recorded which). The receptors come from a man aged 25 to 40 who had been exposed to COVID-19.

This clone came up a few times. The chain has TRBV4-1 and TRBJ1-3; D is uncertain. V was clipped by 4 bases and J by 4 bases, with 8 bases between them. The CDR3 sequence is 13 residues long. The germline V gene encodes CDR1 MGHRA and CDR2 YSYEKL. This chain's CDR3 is CASSLMTGNTIYF. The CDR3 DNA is TGCGCCAGCAGCCTTATGACAGGAAACACCATATATTTT.

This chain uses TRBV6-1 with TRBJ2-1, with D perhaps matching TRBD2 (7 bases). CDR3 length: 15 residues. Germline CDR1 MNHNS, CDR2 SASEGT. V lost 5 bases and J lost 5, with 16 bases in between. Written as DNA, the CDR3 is TGTGCCAGCAGTTCCACTCGGGGGGCCAACAATGAGCAGTTCTTC. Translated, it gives CASSSTRGANNEQFF.

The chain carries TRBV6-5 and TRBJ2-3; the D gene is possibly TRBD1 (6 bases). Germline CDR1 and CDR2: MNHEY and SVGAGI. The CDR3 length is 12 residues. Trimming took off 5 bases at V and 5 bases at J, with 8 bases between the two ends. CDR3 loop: CASSIGGDTQYF. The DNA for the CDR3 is TGTGCCAGCAGTATAGGGGGAGATACGCAGTATTTT.

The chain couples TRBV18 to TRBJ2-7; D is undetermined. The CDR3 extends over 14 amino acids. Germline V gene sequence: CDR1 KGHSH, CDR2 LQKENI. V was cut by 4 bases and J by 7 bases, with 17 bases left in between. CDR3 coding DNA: TGTGCCAGCTCACGATTCGTCTCGGCCGGGGAGCAGTACTTC. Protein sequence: CASSRFVSAGEQYF.

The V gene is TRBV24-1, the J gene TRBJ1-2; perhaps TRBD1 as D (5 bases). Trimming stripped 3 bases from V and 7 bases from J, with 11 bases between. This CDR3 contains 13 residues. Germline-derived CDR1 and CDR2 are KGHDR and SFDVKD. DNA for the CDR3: TGTGCCACCAGTGATAACCAGGGCCTTGGCTACACCTTC. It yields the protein CATSDNQGLGYTF.

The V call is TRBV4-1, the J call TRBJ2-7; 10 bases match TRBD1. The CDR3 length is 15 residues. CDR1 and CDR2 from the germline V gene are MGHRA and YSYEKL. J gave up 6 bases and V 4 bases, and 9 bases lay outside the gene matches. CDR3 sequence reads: CASSLPGQGSFEQYF. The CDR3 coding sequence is TGCGCCAGCAGCCTCCCGGGACAGGGGTCGTTCGAGCAGTACTTC.

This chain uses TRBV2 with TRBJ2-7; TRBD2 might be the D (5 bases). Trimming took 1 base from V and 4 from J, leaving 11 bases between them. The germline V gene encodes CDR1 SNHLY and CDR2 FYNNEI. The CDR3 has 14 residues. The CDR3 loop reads CASSEGESWYEQYF. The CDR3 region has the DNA TGTGCCAGCAGTGAAGGGGAGTCCTGGTACGAGCAGTACTTC.

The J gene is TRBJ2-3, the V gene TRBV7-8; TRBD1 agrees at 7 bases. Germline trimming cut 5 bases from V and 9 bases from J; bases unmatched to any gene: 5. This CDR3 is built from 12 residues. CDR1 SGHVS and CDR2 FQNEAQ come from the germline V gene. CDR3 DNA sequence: TGTGCCAGCAGCCCCGGGACAGTCACGCAGTATTTT. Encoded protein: CASSPGTVTQYF.

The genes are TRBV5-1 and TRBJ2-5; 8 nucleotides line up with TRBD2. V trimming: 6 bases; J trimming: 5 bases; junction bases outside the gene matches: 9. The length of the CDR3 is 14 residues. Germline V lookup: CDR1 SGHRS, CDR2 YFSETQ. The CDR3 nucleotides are TGCGCCAGCACCCCCCGGGGGGGGTTTGAGACCCAGTACTTC. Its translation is CASTPRGGFETQYF.

CDR3 coding DNA: TGCGCCAGCAGCTACCCAATGAGGAACACTGAAGCTTTCTTT. It yields the protein CASSYPMRNTEAFF. This chain links TRBV4-1 with TRBJ1-1; D is unclear. With 5 bases removed from V and 1 base from J, the gap between germline ends came to 11 bases. The germline CDR1 and CDR2 sequences are MGHRA and YSYEKL. The CDR3 is 14 residues long.

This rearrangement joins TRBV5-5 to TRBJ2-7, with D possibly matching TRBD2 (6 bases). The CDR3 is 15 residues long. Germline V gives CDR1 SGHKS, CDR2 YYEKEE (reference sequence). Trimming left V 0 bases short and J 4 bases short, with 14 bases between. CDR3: CASSLELAFGYEQYF. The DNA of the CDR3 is TGTGCCAGCAGCTTGGAGCTAGCGTTTGGATACGAGCAGTACTTC.

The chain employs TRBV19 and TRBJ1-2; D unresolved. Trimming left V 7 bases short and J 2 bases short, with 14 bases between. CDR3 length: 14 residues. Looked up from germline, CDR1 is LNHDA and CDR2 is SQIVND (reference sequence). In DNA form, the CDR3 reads TGTGCCAGTACTCTCGATACAGAGAACTATGGCTACACCTTC. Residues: CASTLDTENYGYTF. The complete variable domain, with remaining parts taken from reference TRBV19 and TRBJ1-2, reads DGGITQSPKYLFRKEGQNVTLSCEQNLNHDAMYWYRQDPGQGLRLIYYSQIVNDFQKGDIAEGYSVSREKKESFPLTVTSAQKNPTAFYLCASTLDTENYGYTFGSGTRLTVV.

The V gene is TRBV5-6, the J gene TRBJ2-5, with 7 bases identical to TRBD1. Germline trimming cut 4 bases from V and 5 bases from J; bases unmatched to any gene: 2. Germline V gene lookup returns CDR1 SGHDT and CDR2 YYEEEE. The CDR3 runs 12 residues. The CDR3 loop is CASSAGGETQYF. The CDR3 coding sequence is TGTGCCAGCAGCGCAGGGGGTGAGACCCAGTACTTC.

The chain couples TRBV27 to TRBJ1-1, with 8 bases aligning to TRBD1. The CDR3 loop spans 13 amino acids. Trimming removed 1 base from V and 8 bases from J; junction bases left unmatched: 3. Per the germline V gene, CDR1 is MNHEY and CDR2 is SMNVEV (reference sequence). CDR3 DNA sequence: TGTGCCAGCAGTTTATGGGGACAGGCAGAAGCTTTCTTT. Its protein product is CASSLWGQAEAFF.

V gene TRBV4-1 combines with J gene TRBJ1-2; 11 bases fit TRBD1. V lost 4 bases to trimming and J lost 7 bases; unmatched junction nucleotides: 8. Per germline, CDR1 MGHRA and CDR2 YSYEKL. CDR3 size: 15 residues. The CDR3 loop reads CASSLSGTGGFGYTF. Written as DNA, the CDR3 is TGCGCCAGCAGCCTGTCGGGGACAGGGGGTTTTGGCTACACCTTC.

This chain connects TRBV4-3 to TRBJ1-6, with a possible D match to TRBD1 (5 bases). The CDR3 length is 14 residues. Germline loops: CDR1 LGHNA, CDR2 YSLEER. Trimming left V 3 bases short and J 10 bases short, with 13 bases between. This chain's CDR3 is CASSQDFRGSPLHF. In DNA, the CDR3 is TGCGCCAGCAGCCAGGACTTCCGGGGGTCACCCCTCCACTTT.

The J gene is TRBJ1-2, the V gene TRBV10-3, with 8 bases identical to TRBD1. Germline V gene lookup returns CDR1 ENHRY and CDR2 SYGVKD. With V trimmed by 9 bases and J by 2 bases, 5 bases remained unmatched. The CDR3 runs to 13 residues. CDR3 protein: CAIPDRENYGYTF. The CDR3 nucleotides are TGTGCCATACCGGACAGGGAGAACTATGGCTACACCTTC.

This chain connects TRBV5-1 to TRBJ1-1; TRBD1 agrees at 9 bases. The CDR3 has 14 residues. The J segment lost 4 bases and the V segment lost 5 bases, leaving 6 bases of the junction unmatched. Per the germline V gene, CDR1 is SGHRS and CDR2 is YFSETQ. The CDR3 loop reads CASRPTTGGTEAFF. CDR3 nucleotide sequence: TGCGCCAGCAGACCTACGACAGGGGGCACTGAAGCTTTCTTT.

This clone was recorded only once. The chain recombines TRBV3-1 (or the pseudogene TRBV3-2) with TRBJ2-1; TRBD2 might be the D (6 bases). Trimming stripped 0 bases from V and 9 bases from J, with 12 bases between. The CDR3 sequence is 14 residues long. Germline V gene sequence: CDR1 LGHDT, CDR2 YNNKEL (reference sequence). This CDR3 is CASSQDLAGGEQFF. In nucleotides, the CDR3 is TGTGCCAGCAGCCAAGATCTCGCCGGGGGTGAGCAGTTCTTC.

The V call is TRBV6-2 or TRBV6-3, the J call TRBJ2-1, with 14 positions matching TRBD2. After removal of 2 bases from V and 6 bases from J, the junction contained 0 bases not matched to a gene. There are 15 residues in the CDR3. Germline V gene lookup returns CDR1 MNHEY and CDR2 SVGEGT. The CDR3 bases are TGTGCCAGCAGTTACGGGACTAGCGGGGGCAATGAGCAGTTCTTC. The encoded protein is CASSYGTSGGNEQFF.

The DNA for the CDR3 is TGTGCCAGCAGTGCCCGCTCAGGCTCCTCCTACAATGAGCAGTTCTTC. Its translation: CASSARSGSSYNEQFF. The chain is built from TRBV25-1 and TRBJ2-1; no reliable D call. The CDR3 contains 16 residues. The V gene's germline CDR1 is MGHDK and CDR2 SYGVNS. V gave up 4 bases and J gave up 0 bases, with 13 bases separating them.

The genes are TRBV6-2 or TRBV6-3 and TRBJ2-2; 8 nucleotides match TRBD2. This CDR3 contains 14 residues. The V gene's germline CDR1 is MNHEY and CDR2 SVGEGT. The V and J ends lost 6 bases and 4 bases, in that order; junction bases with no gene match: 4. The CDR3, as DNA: TGTGCCAGCAGCAGCGGGGGAATCACCGGGGAGCTGTTTTTT. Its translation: CASSSGGITGELFF.

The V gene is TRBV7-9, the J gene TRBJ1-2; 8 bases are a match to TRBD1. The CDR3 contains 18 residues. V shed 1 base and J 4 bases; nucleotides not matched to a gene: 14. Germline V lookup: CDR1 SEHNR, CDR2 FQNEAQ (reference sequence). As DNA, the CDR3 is TGTGCCAGCAGCTTAGTTGGAGCCGACAGGGGCCTGGGCTATGGCTACACCTTC. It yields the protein CASSLVGADRGLGYGYTF.

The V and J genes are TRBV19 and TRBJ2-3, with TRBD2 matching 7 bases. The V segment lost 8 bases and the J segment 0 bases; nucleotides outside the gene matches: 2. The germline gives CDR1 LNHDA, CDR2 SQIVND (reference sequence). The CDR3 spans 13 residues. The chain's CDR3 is CASGLGSTDTQYF. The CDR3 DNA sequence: TGTGCCAGTGGACTAGGGAGCACAGATACGCAGTATTTT.

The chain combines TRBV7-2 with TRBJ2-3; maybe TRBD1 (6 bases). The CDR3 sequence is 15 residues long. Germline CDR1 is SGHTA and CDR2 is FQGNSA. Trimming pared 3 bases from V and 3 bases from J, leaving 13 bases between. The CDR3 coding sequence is TGTGCCAGCAGCTTCAGGGCAGGGGCGACAGATACGCAGTATTTT. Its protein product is CASSFRAGATDTQYF. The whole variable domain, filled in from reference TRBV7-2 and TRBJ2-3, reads GAGVSQSPSNKVTEKGKDVELRCDPISGHTALYWYRQSLGQGLEFLIYFQGNSAPDKSGLPSDRFSAERTGGSVSTLTIQRTQQEDSAVYLCASSFRAGATDTQYFGPGTRLTVL.

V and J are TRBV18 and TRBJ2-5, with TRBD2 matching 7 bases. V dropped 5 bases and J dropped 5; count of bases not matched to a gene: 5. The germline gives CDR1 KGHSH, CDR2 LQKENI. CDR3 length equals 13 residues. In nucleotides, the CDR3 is TGTGCCAGCTCATCAGGACTAGAGGAGACCCAGTACTTC. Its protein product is CASSSGLEETQYF.